Following are 8 T cell receptor beta chains from one sample sequenced in a study of cytomegalovirus exposure and HLA in healthy donors. Use of 60 Vbeta and 13 Jbeta primers characterized the PCR. The protocol was immunoSEQ multiplex PCR, while the TCRdb copy is restricted to in-frame clones and leaves out a portion. The sample consists of some 87,000 clones, 79% of them appearing once. The sample taken for sequencing was PBMCs. The receptor set was obtained from a woman aged 40 to 50 in good health and CMV-seropositive.

The chain has TRBV10-3 and TRBJ2-6; 9 bases are shared with TRBD1. CDR1 and CDR2 (germline): ENHRY, SYGVKD. Trimming took 7 bases from V and 0 from J; bases not matched to a gene: 10. The CDR3 runs 18 residues. The CDR3 reads CAIKVGTGRNSGANVLTF. DNA for the CDR3: TGTGCCATCAAAGTGGGGACAGGGCGTAACTCTGGGGCCAACGTCCTGACTTTC.

The J gene is TRBJ1-5, the V gene TRBV21-1. TRBV21-1 is a pseudogene. The CDR3 is 15 residues long. The CDR3 DNA is TGTGCCAGCAGCAAAGTTTCCCTAGGCAATCAGCCCCAGCATTTT. The encoded protein is CASSKVSLGNQPQHF.

This chain links TRBV27 with TRBJ2-7; perhaps TRBD1 as D (6 bases). V lost 5 bases to trimming and J lost 6 bases, with 8 bases between them. The CDR3 has 11 amino acids. CDR1 is MNHEY and CDR2 is SMNVEV in the germline V gene (reference sequence). The CDR3 protein is CASSEGGEQYF. The CDR3 bases are TGTGCCAGCAGTGAAGGGGGCGAGCAGTACTTC.

The chain is built from TRBV7-8 and TRBJ2-3; D gene uncertain. Germline CDR1 reads SGHVS; CDR2 reads FQNEAQ. The CDR3 runs to 13 residues. V gave up 3 bases and J gave up 5 bases, with 9 bases separating them. The DNA of the CDR3 is TGTGCCAGCAGCTTCAGGTTGGGAGATACGCAGTATTTT. It specifies CASSFRLGDTQYF. The variable domain in full, with the rest retrieved from reference TRBV7-8 and TRBJ2-3, is GAGVSQSPRYKVAKRGQDVALRCDPISGHVSLFWYQQALGQGPEFLTYFQNEAQLDKSGLPSDRFFAERPEGSVSTLKIQRTQQEDSAVYLCASSFRLGDTQYFGPGTRLTVL.

This clone was recorded a few times. The chain joins TRBV5-1 to TRBJ2-1; 13 bases fit TRBD2. This CDR3 region has 16 residues. Trimming at V came to 0 bases and at J to 7 bases, leaving 4 bases not matched to a gene. Germline CDR1 is SGHRS and CDR2 is YFSETQ. CDR3 in amino acids: CASSLGGLAGANEQFF. CDR3 bases: TGCGCCAGCAGCTTGGGTGGACTAGCGGGAGCGAATGAGCAGTTCTTC.

The rearrangement uses TRBV7-8 and TRBJ2-3, with 10 bases that match TRBD2. V trimming: 5 bases; J trimming: 1 base; junction bases outside the gene matches: 3. CDR3 length: 15 residues. The germline V gene encodes CDR1 SGHVS and CDR2 FQNEAQ. The CDR3 DNA reads TGTGCCAGCAGCCGTGGGACTAGCGGCACAGATACGCAGTATTTT. Encoded protein: CASSRGTSGTDTQYF.

The chain carries TRBV2 and TRBJ2-7; TRBD1 agrees at 7 bases. The germline V gene has CDR1 SNHLY and CDR2 FYNNEI. V dropped 6 bases and J dropped 1; count of bases not matched to a gene: 9. This CDR3 is 15 amino acids long. The CDR3 loop is CASRIDRVRSYEQYF. For the CDR3, the DNA is TGTGCCAGCAGGATTGACAGGGTCCGATCCTACGAGCAGTACTTC. Full variable domain (rest looked up from reference TRBV2 and TRBJ2-7): EPEVTQTPSHQVTQMGQEVILRCVPISNHLYFYWYRQILGQKVEFLVSFYNNEISEKSEIFDDQFSVERPDGSNFTLKIRSTKLEDSAMYFCASRIDRVRSYEQYFGPGTRLTVT.

The V and J genes are TRBV10-3 and TRBJ2-1; 9 bases line up with TRBD2. Germline CDR1 is ENHRY and CDR2 is SYGVKD. The CDR3 has 16 residues. V dropped 3 bases and J dropped 4; count of bases not matched to a gene: 7. The CDR3 nucleotides are TGTGCCATCAGTGACCCCGGACTAGCGACATACAATGAGCAGTTCTTC. Amino acid sequence: CAISDPGLATYNEQFF.